Presented here are 17 T cell receptor beta chains from one specimen sequenced in a study of blood T cell repertoires in COVID-19. Sequencing was performed with immunoSEQ multiplex PCR; in TCRdb, only in-frame clones are kept and a portion is missing. This repertoire shows about 92,000 clones, 85% found once; its top ten account for roughly 40%. The sequenced sample consisted of peripheral blood. These receptors all come from a man of 80 years or more with acute or convalescent COVID-19.

The chain has TRBV7-8 and TRBJ2-5, with D maybe TRBD2 (6 bases). This CDR3 comprises 19 residues. The V end was cut by 1 base, the J end by 1 base, with 22 bases between. CDR1 and CDR2 from the germline V gene are SGHVS and FQNEAQ. Here the CDR3 DNA reads TGTGCCAGCAGCTTAGGGGGGGTTAGACCACTCAGTGCCCAAGAGACCCAGTACTTC. Protein: CASSLGGVRPLSAQETQYF.

The V gene is TRBV3-1 (or the pseudogene TRBV3-2), the J gene TRBJ1-1; D remains unclear. The germline gives CDR1 LGHDT, CDR2 YNNKEL (reference sequence). The CDR3 runs 16 residues. V shed 2 bases and J shed 2 bases, with 15 bases lying between them. CDR3 region: CASSQTHQAANTEAFF. The CDR3 DNA reads TGTGCCAGCAGCCAAACCCACCAGGCCGCCAACACTGAAGCTTTCTTT.

This clone was seen once. The chain has TRBV6-1 and TRBJ1-2; no clear D gene. V lost 3 bases and J lost 3, with 5 bases in between. CDR1 is MNHNS and CDR2 is SASEGT in the germline V gene. CDR3 length: 12 amino acids. The CDR3 DNA follows: TGTGCCAGCAGTGAGCGTTACTATGGCTACACCTTC. Its translation is CASSERYYGYTF.

This chain joins TRBV11-3 and TRBJ2-7; D ambiguous. In germline, CDR1 is SGHNT, CDR2 YENEEA. V was pared by 3 bases and J by 5 bases, with 11 bases between. The CDR3 spans 13 residues. CDR3 DNA sequence: TGTGCCAGCAGCTTTGGCAGTTTCGACGAGCAGTACTTC. Encoded protein: CASSFGSFDEQYF. Together with reference TRBV11-3 and TRBJ2-7, the CDR3 gives the full variable domain: EAGVVQSPRYKIIEKKQPVAFWCNPISGHNTLYWYLQNLGQGPELLIRYENEEAVDDSQLPKDRFSAERLKGVDSTLKIQPAELGDSAVYLCASSFGSFDEQYFGPGTRLTVT.

The J gene is TRBJ2-1, the V gene TRBV6-1, with 13 bases fitting TRBD2. Germline CDR1 reads MNHNS; CDR2 reads SASEGT. V lost 1 base, J lost 10 bases, and 7 bases stayed unmatched. The CDR3 has 16 amino acids. The CDR3, as DNA: TGTGCCAGCAGTGAAGGCCCGGGACTAGCGGGAAGGGAGCAGTTCTTC. It is translated as CASSEGPGLAGREQFF.

The rearrangement joins TRBV4-3 to TRBJ2-1; 10 bases are shared with TRBD2. The V gene end was trimmed by 5 bases and the J gene end by 9 bases; junction bases not matched to a gene: 4. Germline lookup yields CDR1 LGHNA and CDR2 YSLEER. This CDR3 spans 13 amino acids. CDR3 in amino acids: CASSTRLAGEQFF. The CDR3 bases are TGCGCCAGCAGCACCCGACTAGCGGGTGAGCAGTTCTTC.

The gene calls are TRBV7-2 and TRBJ2-5; a weak D match, TRBD1 (6 bases). The CDR3 is 15 residues long. Germline CDR1 is SGHTA and CDR2 is FQGNSA. V was cut by 8 bases and J by 5 bases, with 21 bases left in between. The CDR3 spells CASLGAGSSSETQYF. The CDR3 region has the DNA TGTGCCAGCTTGGGGGCGGGCTCCTCCAGTGAGACCCAGTACTTC. The complete variable domain, with remaining parts taken from reference TRBV7-2 and TRBJ2-5, reads GAGVSQSPSNKVTEKGKDVELRCDPISGHTALYWYRQSLGQGLEFLIYFQGNSAPDKSGLPSDRFSAERTGGSVSTLTIQRTQQEDSAVYLCASLGAGSSSETQYFGPGTRLLVL.

This chain uses TRBV5-4 with TRBJ2-7, with 8 bases lining up with TRBD1. CDR1 SGHNT and CDR2 YYREEE come from the germline V gene (reference sequence). The CDR3 runs 14 residues. V was pared by 4 bases and J by 2 bases, with 5 bases of the junction left unmatched. Here the CDR3 DNA reads TGTGCCAGCAGCCGTGGACAGGGTACCTACGAGCAGTACTTC. Translating it yields CASSRGQGTYEQYF.

The chain employs TRBV7-2 and TRBJ1-1; D perhaps matches TRBD1 (5 bases). This CDR3 has 16 residues. The ends were cut back, 7 bases at V and 3 bases at J, with 21 bases in the middle. Germline V gives CDR1 SGHTA, CDR2 FQGNSA. The DNA of the CDR3 is TGTGCCAGCAACTCGGCACGGGGGGAGAGGGACACTGAAGCTTTCTTT. Translated: CASNSARGERDTEAFF.

This chain links TRBV28 with TRBJ1-2; 10 nucleotides agree with TRBD1. This CDR3 has 16 residues. Germline lookup yields CDR1 MDHEN and CDR2 SYDVKM. With V trimmed by 4 bases and J by 2 bases, 7 bases remained unmatched. The CDR3 DNA sequence: TGTGCCAGCAGTTCCCCCTCGGGACAGGGGAACTATGGCTACACCTTC. This codes for CASSSPSGQGNYGYTF.

This clone appeared a few times. V usage is TRBV29-1 and J usage is TRBJ1-1; D gene uncertain. V was shortened by 5 bases and J by 0 bases, with 16 bases between the two germline ends. Germline V lookup: CDR1 SQVTM, CDR2 ANQGSEA. The CDR3 length is 15 residues. The chain's CDR3 is CSVTRGSTMNTEAFF. DNA for the CDR3: TGCAGCGTTACGCGAGGGAGTACTATGAACACTGAAGCTTTCTTT.

The chain couples TRBV7-3 to TRBJ2-1; 11 bases fit TRBD2. This CDR3 has 19 amino acids. J gave up 0 bases and V 4 bases, and 11 bases lay outside the gene matches. Germline CDR1 reads SGHTA; CDR2 reads FQGTGA. This chain's CDR3 is CASSSPGLAVGSSYNEQFF. The DNA of the CDR3 is TGTGCCAGCAGCTCACCGGGACTAGCGGTGGGAAGCTCCTACAATGAGCAGTTCTTC.

The gene calls are TRBV5-5 and TRBJ1-2, with TRBD1 matching over 8 bases. The trim removed 2 bases at V and 7 bases at J, leaving 13 bases unmatched. The CDR3 loop spans 16 amino acids. Germline-derived CDR1 and CDR2 are SGHKS and YYEKEE (reference sequence). The CDR3 DNA reads TGTGCCAGCAGCTTTCCTAGTGGTACAGGGGGTTTTGGCTACACCTTC. Encoded protein: CASSFPSGTGGFGYTF.

The J gene is TRBJ2-5, the V gene TRBV27; maybe TRBD1 (6 bases). In germline, CDR1 is MNHEY, CDR2 SMNVEV (reference sequence). V dropped 2 bases and J dropped 5 bases, with 18 bases sitting between them. The CDR3 has 16 residues. The CDR3: CASSLEMGTPGETQYF. CDR3 bases: TGTGCCAGCAGTTTAGAGATGGGGACACCCGGGGAGACCCAGTACTTC.

V is TRBV11-3 and J is TRBJ1-2; 7 positions agree with TRBD1. V lost 5 bases and J lost 5; bases outside the gene matches: 20. Germline lookup yields CDR1 SGHNT and CDR2 YENEEA. The CDR3 sequence is 18 residues long. Here the CDR3 reads CASSPVPGQWGPRYGYTF. Here the CDR3 DNA reads TGTGCCAGCAGCCCAGTCCCGGGACAGTGGGGCCCTAGGTATGGCTACACCTTC.

The chain couples TRBV9 to TRBJ1-3; D ambiguous. Germline V lookup: CDR1 SGDLS, CDR2 YYNGEE. The length of the CDR3 is 12 residues. Trimming left V 0 bases short and J 9 bases short, with 7 bases between. CDR3: CASSVDAGTIYF. CDR3 nucleotide sequence: TGTGCCAGCAGCGTAGACGCGGGCACCATATATTTT.

As concerns this clone: Other DNA variants within this sample encode the same CDR3. V usage is TRBV18 and J usage is TRBJ2-7; 11 bases are shared with TRBD1. Germline V gives CDR1 KGHSH, CDR2 LQKENI. This CDR3 spans 15 amino acids. V shed 3 bases, J shed 3 bases, and the junction held 4 bases outside the gene matches. The CDR3, as DNA: TGTGCCAGCTCACCGGCCGGGACAGGGGGCTACGAGCAGTACTTC. This gives the protein CASSPAGTGGYEQYF.